This T cell receptor (beta chain) was profiled in a study of vaccination and CD4 T cells after COVID-19 (dated 2022 in TCRdb). Background for the entire study: Convalescent patients had a positive SARS-CoV-2 result on nasal swab PCR, and of these patients, fewer than ten had mild disease and one had severe disease. In 9 to 11 COVID-19 convalescent patients and several infection-naive healthy vaccine recipients, researchers compared the spike-specific CD4+ TCR repertoire from before mRNA vaccination with the repertoire from after. Overlapping spike peptide pools from SARS-CoV-2 and from the common cold coronaviruses HCoV-NL63, HCoV-OC43 and HCoV-229E were used as culture stimuli. The convalescent cohort included six males and four females, with two Hispanic individuals, seven Caucasians, two Asians and one multiracial person. Post-COVID blood samples were collected from convalescent patients a median of roughly 100 days after diagnosis, with a range of roughly 30 to 161 days. In control cultures, a CEFX viral epitope pool was used as positive control, an HIV-1 Nef peptide pool was used as negative control, or no peptide was added. The time from the second vaccine dose to post-vaccine blood sampling had a median of approximately 72 days and ranged from about 14 to 241 days. Each participant got two doses of either the Pfizer-BioNTech BNT162b2 vaccine (n=8) or the Moderna mRNA-1273 vaccine (n=2).

The sample's treatment or condition label is to be understood as: roughly 11-day PBMC culture with coronavirus spike peptide pools or control peptides (ViraFEST assay). The study used the ViraFEST assay, which expanded antigen-specific T cells with peptide pools and then identified expanded clonotypes by TCR sequencing. The convalescent patients' positive SARS-CoV-2 PCR tests were from March to December 2020, which was before the Alpha, Beta and Delta variants emerged in the United States. Two million PBMCs per well were cultured in IMDM with about 5% human AB serum and approximately 9.8 IU/ml IL-2, plus 10 ug/ml peptide pools. On days 3 and 7, half of the culture medium was replaced with fresh IL-2-containing medium. After roughly nine days of culture, CD4+ T cells were isolated by negative selection using the EasySep CD4+ T cell isolation kit. Ficoll-Paque Plus gradient centrifugation was used to isolate PBMCs from whole blood, and the isolated PBMCs were then either used fresh or cryopreserved at -140C. Triplicate wells were generally used for each culture condition.

Libraries came from PCR. TCR sequencing of DNA from cultured CD4+ T cells used the Oncomine TCR Beta short-read assay at the Johns Hopkins FTIC core. Genomic DNA was extracted from the cultured CD4+ T cells with the QIAamp micro DNA kit. The Oncomine TCR Beta libraries from cultured CD4+ T cells were pooled using unique dual indexes and then sequenced on an Illumina iSeq 100. In the authors' own workflow: Non-productive sequences were removed, and CDR3s that did not start with C, did not end with F or W, or were shorter than 7 amino acids were discarded. Antigen-specific clonotypes were identified using the MANAFEST web application through comparison of peptide-stimulated wells with reference and other culture wells. An FDR below 0.05, an odds ratio above 5, and a productive frequency above 0.1% in at least two of three replicate wells were required for clones to be considered positive. Cross-reactive clonotypes were defined as significantly expanded in both SARS-CoV-2 spike wells and at least one common cold coronavirus spike condition. Similarity between CDR3 sequences was evaluated in R version 3.6.1 using Levenshtein distances (stringdist) and unrooted phylogenetic trees (ape). Using fastp at Q25 and MiXCR, TCRdb reprocessed the public reads and kept productive beta chains. Rows merge per CDR3 protein into single entries with the most common DNA and genes. The V and J calls, along with clone size, are taken from TCRdb and not from the paper's own processing. This sample comprises around 21,000 distinct CDR3 sequences, under 65% of them detected only once. The biggest ten clones account for more than 8.5% of the sample.

On the study overall, not on this receptor specifically: Relatively few convalescent patients were included in the study, and early timepoints after natural infection were not analyzed. Nearly all vaccine-specific clones in convalescent patients (304 of 307) were mono-reactive for SARS-CoV-2 spike rather than cross-reactive with common cold coronaviruses. Among convalescent patients, a median roughly 90% of the SARS-CoV-2-reactive clones seen after vaccination appeared only after vaccination, which suggests priming specific to the vaccine. Although the median number of SARS-CoV-2-reactive clonotypes went up from fewer than 25 after infection to 38 after vaccination, the increase was not significant.

Trimming removed 1 base from V and 1 base from J; the gene matches leave 13 bases unexplained. The CDR3 holds 19 amino acids from the cysteine to the phenylalanine. Only the CDR3 part of the read is kept: 57 bases, read in frame from the first base. In the case of this clonotype: Its antigen remains undetermined. One base away there is no much larger clone; base qualities are not given.

The sample in question was CD4+ T cells from blood, cultured in vitro, obtained after SARS-CoV-2 vaccination. The TCR was taken from a human donor who had recovered from COVID-19. The chain uses TRBV12-3 or TRBV12-4 and TRBJ2-5; 9 bases in between match TRBD2. The CDR3 sequence is CASSLGLRRGGLSQETQYF. The nucleotide sequence is TGTGCCAGCAGTTTAGGGCTCCGGCGGGGGGGCCTATCCCAAGAGACCCAGTACTTC.